A selection of T cell receptor beta chains follows, all from one sample in a study of PD-1 blockade in classical Hodgkin lymphoma. The protocol was immunoSEQ multiplex PCR, while the TCRdb copy is restricted to in-frame clones and leaves out a portion. This sample yields tens of thousands of clones, of which roughly 78% are seen a single time; around a third belongs to the top ten. Specimen: peripheral blood mononuclear cells (PBMCs), collected before the fourth cycle of nivolumab. The receptor set was obtained from a human donor with classical Hodgkin lymphoma. CDR3s leave out the opening cysteine and the closing phenylalanine or tryptophan.

j_gene,v_gene,CDR3aa
TRBJ1-2,TRBV6-5,ASSYIQEWRYGYT
TRBJ1-2,TRBV6-5,ASSRTGEANYGYT
TRBJ1-2,TRBV20-1,SARDSYGYT
TRBJ1-4,TRBV7-2,ASSSQTNEKLF
TRBJ2-1,TRBV7-2,ASSLDGRSYNEQF
TRBJ1-2,TRBV7-2,ASSSPDYGYT
TRBJ2-3,TRBV10-3,AISLQGAITDTQY
TRBJ2-2,TRBV5-8,ASTLNRVIWDRYSGELF
TRBJ1-1,TRBV29-1,SVVILTEAF
TRBJ2-3,TRBV5-1,ASSFDVSVTDTQY
TRBJ2-7,TRBV19,ASSIGIVYEQY
TRBJ2-7,TRBV2,ASRLNREPHYEQY
TRBJ2-3,TRBV7-2,ASSLAVFGYGDTQY
TRBJ2-7,TRBV11-3,ASSLNGPSSGEQY
TRBJ2-7,TRBV19,ASSWADPYEQY
TRBJ1-1,TRBV7-9,ASSALIMNTEAF
TRBJ1-2,TRBV6-5,ASSLTGTLGYT
TRBJ1-1,TRBV7-2,ASSQAGRGAF
TRBJ1-6,TRBV7-3,ASSHGDRSGSPLH
TRBJ2-7,TRBV7-9,ASSPGQSYEQY
TRBJ1-2,TRBV11-3,ASSPVPGAGYT
TRBJ2-3,TRBV12-5,ASGPGLAGTDTQY
TRBJ1-5,TRBV7-2,ASSLVDPRGSNQPQH
TRBJ2-3,TRBV11-3,ASSLQGYADTQY
TRBJ2-7,TRBV19,ASSIGRPSSYEQY
TRBJ1-6,TRBV9,ASSPFLDRDNSPLH
TRBJ1-6,TRBV6-5,ASRGQGRSPLH
TRBJ1-1,TRBV7-8,ASSLSEGNTEAF
TRBJ1-6,TRBV6-5,ASSPPGGSPLH
TRBJ2-7,TRBV11-2,ASSFGTQGSEQY
TRBJ1-1,TRBV27,ASRPQGVDTEAF
TRBJ1-6,TRBV6-6,ASSPPGEPLH
TRBJ1-3,TRBV7-7,ASSPFPGQGLEGNTIY
TRBJ1-5,TRBV7-9,ASSLGWGSNQPQH
TRBJ1-1,TRBV6-6,ASSTGLNTEAF
TRBJ1-1,TRBV11-2,ASSLGSGQGVTEAF
TRBJ1-1,TRBV18,ASSPISGLGTEAF
TRBJ2-2,TRBV10-3,ATVAGDRVGTGELF
TRBJ2-2,TRBV7-2,ASSLAGQATNTGELF
TRBJ1-1,TRBV30,AWKSGLMNTEAF
TRBJ1-4,TRBV6-5,ASKTTGEKLF
TRBJ1-4,TRBV18,ASSQPGEKLF
TRBJ2-7,TRBV28,ASTPPGYEQY
TRBJ2-7,TRBV2,AQGGSYEQY
TRBJ1-5,TRBV2,ASSAGTGGHQPQH
TRBJ1-2,TRBV19,ASSIGPPEAYGYT
TRBJ1-4,TRBV6-6,ASTPGQGAINEKLF
TRBJ2-3,TRBV19,AVSASGGAGDTQY
TRBJ2-3,TRBV6-5,ASSRGQSTQY
TRBJ2-3,TRBV12-5,ASGSANSDTQY
TRBJ2-2,TRBV5-1,ASSFFGAGSTGELF
TRBJ1-2,TRBV6-5,ASSYSVTAYGYT
TRBJ2-3,TRBV10-3,AISVSGGHTDTQY
TRBJ2-2,TRBV30,AWSMVAAGTGELF
TRBJ1-1,TRBV15,ATSTENLGVNTEAF
TRBJ2-1,TRBV7-3,ASSLNFGGGYNEQF
TRBJ2-1,TRBV7-6,ASSLGGLSYNEQF
TRBJ1-5,TRBV10-3,AISEFGNQPQH
TRBJ2-5,TRBV30,AWSNQGETQY
TRBJ1-3,TRBV11-2,ATRRGAGHSGNTIY